Detailed here is one T cell receptor beta chain. The target antigen is unknown. Described treatment: 15 to 20 received Ad26.COV2.S at low or high dose, single or two shots; several received placebo; per-sample allocation not given. Each sample was drawn 63 days after the first injection (of vaccine or placebo). Donor was an adult aged 18-55 years in Boston. This sample was taken from a study of Ad26.COV2.S vaccination and SARS-CoV-2 variants. As for the study in general: Enrollment placed the donor in the COV1001 Ad26.COV2.S trial arm.

Assay used: immunoSEQ multiplex PCR; TCRdb lists only in-frame clones, some missing. This sample yields 510,000 or so clones, of which approximately 88% are seen a single time; 9.5% to 15% belongs to the top ten. The CDR3 length is 14 residues. The V and J ends lost 3 bases and 4 bases respectively, with 13 bases between them. The germline V gene encodes CDR1 GTSNPN and CDR2 SVGIG (reference sequence). Notes on the study in general: Placebo and vaccine recipients had non-spike TCR breadth that was similar.

The rearrangement uses TRBV30 and TRBJ1-5, with D possibly TRBD1 on 6 matching bases. Sample: peripheral blood, taken in a trial of Ad26.COV2.S vaccine versus placebo. The source is a person between 18 and 65 years old who received the Ad26.COV2.S COVID-19 vaccine or a placebo. The CDR3 DNA reads TGTGCCTGGAGCGATACAGGGAGAAATCAGCCCCAGCATTTT. Translated: CAWSDTGRNQPQHF.